The entry that follows covers one TCR beta chain sequence. Its antigen is as yet unknown. It was about 210 ng DNA, approximately 28,000 T cell genomes, that sorted-subset replicate PCRs used. The repertoire was sequenced with immunoSEQ multiplex PCR; TCRdb's copy has only in-frame clones and lacks some. Of some 1 million clones in the sample, about 75% are singletons; the top ten hold roughly 1.5%. This sample stems from a study of shared clonotypes between healthy human individuals. Study observations and caveats: Naive subsets tended to show greater estimated richness than memory subsets.

This CDR3 comprises 20 residues. The J segment lost 0 bases and the V segment lost 0 bases, leaving 13 bases of the junction unmatched. From germline, CDR1 is MGHRA and CDR2 YSYEKL. Specimen: memory CD4+ T cells sorted from blood. Subset in this sample: CD45RA-negative fraction. This receptor was taken from a man younger than 30 in good health. The V call is TRBV4-1, the J call TRBJ2-4; 8 nucleotides align to TRBD2. The CDR3 is CASSQDLGGRFILAKNIQYF. The CDR3 nucleotides read TGCGCCAGCAGCCAAGATCTCGGCGGGAGGTTTATCCTAGCCAAAAACATTCAGTACTTC.